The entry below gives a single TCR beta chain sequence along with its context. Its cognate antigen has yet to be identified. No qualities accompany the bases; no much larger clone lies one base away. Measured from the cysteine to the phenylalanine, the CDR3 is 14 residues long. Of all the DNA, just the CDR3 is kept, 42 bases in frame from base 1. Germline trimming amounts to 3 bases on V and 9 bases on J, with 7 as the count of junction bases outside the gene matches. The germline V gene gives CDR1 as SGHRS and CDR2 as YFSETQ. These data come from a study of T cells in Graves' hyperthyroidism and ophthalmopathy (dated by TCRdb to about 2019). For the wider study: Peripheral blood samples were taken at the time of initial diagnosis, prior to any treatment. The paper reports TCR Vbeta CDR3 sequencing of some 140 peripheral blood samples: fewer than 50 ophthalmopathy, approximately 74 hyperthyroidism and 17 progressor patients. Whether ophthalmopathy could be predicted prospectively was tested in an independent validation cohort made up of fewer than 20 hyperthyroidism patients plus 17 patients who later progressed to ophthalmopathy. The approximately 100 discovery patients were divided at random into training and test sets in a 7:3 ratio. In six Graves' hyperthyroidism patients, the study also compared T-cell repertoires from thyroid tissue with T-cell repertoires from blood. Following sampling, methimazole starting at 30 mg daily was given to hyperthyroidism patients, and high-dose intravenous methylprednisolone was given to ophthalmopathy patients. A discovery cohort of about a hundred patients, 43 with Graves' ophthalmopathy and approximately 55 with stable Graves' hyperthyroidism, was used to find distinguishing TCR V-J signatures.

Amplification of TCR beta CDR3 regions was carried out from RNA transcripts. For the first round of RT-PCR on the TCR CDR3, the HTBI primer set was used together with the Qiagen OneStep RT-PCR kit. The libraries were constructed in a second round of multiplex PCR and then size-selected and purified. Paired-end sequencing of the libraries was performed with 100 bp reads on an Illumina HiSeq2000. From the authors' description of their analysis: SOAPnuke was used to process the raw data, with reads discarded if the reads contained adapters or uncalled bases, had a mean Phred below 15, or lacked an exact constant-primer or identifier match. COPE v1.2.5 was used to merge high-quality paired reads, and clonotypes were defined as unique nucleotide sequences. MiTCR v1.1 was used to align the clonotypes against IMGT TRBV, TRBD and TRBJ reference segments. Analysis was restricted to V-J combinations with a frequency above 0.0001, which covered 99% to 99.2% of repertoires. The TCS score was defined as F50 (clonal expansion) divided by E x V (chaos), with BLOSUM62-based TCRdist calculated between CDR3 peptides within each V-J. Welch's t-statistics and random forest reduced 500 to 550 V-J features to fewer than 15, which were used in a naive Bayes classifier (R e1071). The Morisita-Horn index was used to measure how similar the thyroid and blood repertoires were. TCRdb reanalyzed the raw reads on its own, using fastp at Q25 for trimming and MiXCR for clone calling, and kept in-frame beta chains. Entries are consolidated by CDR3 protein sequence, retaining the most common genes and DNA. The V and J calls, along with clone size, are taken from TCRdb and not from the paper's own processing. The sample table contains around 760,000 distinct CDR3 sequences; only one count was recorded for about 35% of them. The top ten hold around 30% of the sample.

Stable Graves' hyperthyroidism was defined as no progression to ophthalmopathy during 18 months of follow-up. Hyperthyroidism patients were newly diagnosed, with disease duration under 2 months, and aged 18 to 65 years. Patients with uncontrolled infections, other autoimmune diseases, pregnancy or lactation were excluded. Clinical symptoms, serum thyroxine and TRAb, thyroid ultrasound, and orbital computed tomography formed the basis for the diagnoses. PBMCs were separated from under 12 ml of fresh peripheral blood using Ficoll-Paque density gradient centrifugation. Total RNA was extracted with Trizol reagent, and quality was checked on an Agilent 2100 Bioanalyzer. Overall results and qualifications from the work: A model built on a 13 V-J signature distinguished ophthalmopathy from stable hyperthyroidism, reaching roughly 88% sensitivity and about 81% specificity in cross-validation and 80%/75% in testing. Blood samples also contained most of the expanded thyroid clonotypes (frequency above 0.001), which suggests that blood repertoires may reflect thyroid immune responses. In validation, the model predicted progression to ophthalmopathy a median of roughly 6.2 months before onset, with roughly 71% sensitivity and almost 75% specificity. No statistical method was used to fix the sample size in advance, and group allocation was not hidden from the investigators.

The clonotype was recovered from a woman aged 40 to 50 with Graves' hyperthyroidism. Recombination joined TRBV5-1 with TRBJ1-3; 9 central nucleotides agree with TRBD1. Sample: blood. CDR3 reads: CASSSRTGVGTIYF. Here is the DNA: TGCGCCAGCAGCTCCAGGACAGGGGTGGGCACCATATATTTT.